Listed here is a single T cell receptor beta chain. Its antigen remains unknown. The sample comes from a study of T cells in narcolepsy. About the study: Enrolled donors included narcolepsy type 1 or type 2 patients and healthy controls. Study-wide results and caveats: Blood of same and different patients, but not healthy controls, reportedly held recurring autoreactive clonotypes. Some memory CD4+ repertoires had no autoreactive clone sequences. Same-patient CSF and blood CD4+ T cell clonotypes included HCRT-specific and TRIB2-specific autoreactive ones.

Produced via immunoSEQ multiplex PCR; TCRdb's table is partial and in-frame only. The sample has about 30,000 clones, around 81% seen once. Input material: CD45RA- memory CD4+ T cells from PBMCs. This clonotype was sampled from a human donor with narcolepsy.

This CDR3 reads CASSLDGIFSGNTIYF. In nucleotides, the CDR3 is TGTGCCAGCAGCTTGGATGGTATCTTCTCTGGAAACACCATATATTTT. The V gene is TRBV5-5, the J gene TRBJ1-3; D not certain. Per germline, CDR1 SGHKS and CDR2 YYEKEE (reference sequence). This CDR3 region has 16 residues. V shed 0 bases and J shed 0 bases, with 10 bases lying between them.